Detailed here is one TCR beta chain. Antigen: not known. The cell input for sorted libraries was approximately 1 million, and those cells were CD4+ or CD8+ T cells. The team produced cDNA through 5'RACE using 10-nucleotide random UMIs. TCRdb re-called the 5' RACE reads with MiXCR, one entry per CDR3 protein. The sample includes about 22,000 distinct CDR3 sequences, approximately 15% of them seen just once. This CDR3 comprises 17 residues. Per the germline V gene, CDR1 is DFQATT and CDR2 is SNEGSKA (reference sequence). Trimming took 0 bases from V and 4 from J; bases not matched to a gene: 10. These data belong to a study of neurological immune-mediated disorders. Study-level points and caveats: The multiple sclerosis repertoire cluster was not associated with any clinical or MRI feature. While HTLV-1-associated myelopathy showed the greatest TCR clonal expansion, multiple sclerosis showed the least, falling below healthy controls.

The sequence was collected from a woman under 30 with multiple sclerosis. The gene calls are TRBV20-1 and TRBJ2-1; TRBD2 agrees at 9 bases. Sequenced input: CD8+ T cells from blood. This CDR3 reads CSARDPRGSGRYNEQFF. The CDR3 DNA reads as TGCAGTGCTAGAGACCCTCGGGGGAGCGGGAGGTACAATGAGCAGTTCTTC.